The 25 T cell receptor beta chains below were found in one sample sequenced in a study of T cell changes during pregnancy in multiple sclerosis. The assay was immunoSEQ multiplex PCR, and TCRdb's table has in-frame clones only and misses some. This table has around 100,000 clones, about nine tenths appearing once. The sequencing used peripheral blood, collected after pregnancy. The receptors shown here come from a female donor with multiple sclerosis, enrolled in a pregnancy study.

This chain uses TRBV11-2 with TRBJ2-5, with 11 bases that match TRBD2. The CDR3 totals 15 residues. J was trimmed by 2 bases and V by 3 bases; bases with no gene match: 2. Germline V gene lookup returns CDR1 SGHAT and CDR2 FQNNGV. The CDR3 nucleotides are TGTGCCAGCAGCTTGCTAGCGGGGGGACAAGAGACCCAGTACTTC. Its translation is CASSLLAGGQETQYF.

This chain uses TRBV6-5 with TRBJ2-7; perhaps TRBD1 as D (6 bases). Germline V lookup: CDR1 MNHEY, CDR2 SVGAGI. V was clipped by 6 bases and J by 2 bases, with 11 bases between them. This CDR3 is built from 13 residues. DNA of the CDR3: TGTGCCAGCAGGGCAGGACAGACCTACGAGCAGTACTTC. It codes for CASRAGQTYEQYF.

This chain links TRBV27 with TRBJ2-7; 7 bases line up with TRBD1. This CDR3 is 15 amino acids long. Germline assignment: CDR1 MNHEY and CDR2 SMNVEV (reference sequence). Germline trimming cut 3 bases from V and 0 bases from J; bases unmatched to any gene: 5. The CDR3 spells CASSFLTGDSYEQYF. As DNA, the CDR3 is TGTGCCAGCAGTTTCCTAACAGGGGACTCCTACGAGCAGTACTTC.

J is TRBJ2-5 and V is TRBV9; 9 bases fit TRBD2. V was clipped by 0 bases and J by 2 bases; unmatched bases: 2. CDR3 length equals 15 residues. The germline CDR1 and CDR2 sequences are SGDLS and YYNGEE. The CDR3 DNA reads TGTGCCAGCAGCGTAGGACTAGCGGAACAAGAGACCCAGTACTTC. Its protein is CASSVGLAEQETQYF. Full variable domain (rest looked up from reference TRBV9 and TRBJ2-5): DSGVTQTPKHLITATGQRVTLRCSPRSGDLSVYWYQQSLDQGLQFLIQYYNGEERAKGNILERFSAQQFPDLHSELNLSSLELGDSALYFCASSVGLAEQETQYFGPGTRLLVL.

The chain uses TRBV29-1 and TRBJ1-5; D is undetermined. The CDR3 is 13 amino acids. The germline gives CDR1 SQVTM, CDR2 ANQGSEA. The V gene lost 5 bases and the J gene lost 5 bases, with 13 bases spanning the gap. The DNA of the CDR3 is TGCAGCGTTAGGACTTATGAGGATCAGCCCCAGCATTTT. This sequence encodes CSVRTYEDQPQHF.

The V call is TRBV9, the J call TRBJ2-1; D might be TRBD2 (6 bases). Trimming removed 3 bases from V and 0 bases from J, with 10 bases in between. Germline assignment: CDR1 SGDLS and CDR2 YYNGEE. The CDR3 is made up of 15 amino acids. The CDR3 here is CASSAQGGSYNEQFF. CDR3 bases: TGTGCCAGCAGCGCGCAGGGAGGCTCCTACAATGAGCAGTTCTTC.

For the CDR3, the DNA is TGTGCCAGCAGTATCTCTGGGGGGGTCGGCTACACCTTC. As protein: CASSISGGVGYTF. The V and J genes are TRBV6-6 and TRBJ1-2, with D possibly being TRBD1 (5 bases). Germline V CDR1 and CDR2: MNHNY, SVGAGI (reference sequence). Trimming stripped 5 bases from V and 8 bases from J, with 15 bases between. CDR3 length equals 13 residues.

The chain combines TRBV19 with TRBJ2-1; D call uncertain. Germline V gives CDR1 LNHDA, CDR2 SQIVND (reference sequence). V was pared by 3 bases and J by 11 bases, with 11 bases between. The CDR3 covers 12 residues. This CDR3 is CASSIRILKQFF. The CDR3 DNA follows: TGTGCCAGTAGTATTCGAATACTGAAGCAGTTCTTC.

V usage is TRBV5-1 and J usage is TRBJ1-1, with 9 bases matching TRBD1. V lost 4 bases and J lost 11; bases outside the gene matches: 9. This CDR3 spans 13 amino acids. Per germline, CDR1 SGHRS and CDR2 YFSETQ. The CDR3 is CASSTGTGKGAFF. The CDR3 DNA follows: TGCGCCAGCAGCACCGGGACAGGGAAGGGGGCTTTCTTT.

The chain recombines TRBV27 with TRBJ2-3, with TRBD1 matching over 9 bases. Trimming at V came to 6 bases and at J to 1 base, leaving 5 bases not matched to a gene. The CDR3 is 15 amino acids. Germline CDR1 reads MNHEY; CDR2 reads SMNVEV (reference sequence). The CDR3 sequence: CASRMTGGGTDTQYF. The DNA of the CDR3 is TGTGCCAGCAGGATGACAGGGGGGGGCACAGATACGCAGTATTTT.

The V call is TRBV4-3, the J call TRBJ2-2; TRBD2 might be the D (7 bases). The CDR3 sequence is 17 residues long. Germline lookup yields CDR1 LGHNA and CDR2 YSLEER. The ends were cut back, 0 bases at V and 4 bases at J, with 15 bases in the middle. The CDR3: CASSQDPRGAGTGELFF. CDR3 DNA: TGCGCCAGCAGCCAAGATCCCCGGGGGGCGGGCACCGGGGAGCTGTTTTTT.

CDR3 loop: CASSVGADISGNTIYF. CDR3 DNA: TGTGCCAGCAGCGTAGGGGCAGACATCTCTGGAAACACCATATATTTT. The chain recombines TRBV9 with TRBJ1-3, with D unclear. The V gene's germline CDR1 is SGDLS and CDR2 YYNGEE. Trimming pared 0 bases from V and 0 bases from J, leaving 10 bases between. This CDR3 contains 16 residues.

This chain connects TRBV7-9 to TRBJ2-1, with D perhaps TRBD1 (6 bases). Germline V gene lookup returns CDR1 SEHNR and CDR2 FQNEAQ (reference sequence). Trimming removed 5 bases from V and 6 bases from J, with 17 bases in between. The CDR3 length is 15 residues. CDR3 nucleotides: TGTGCCAGCAGCCGCTGGGAAGCACAGGGCAATGAGCAGTTCTTC. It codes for CASSRWEAQGNEQFF. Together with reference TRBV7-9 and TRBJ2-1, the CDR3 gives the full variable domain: DTGVSQNPRHKITKRGQNVTFRCDPISEHNRLYWYRQTLGQGPEFLTYFQNEAQLEKSRLLSDRFSAERPKGSFSTLEIQRTEQGDSAMYLCASSRWEAQGNEQFFGPGTRLTVL.

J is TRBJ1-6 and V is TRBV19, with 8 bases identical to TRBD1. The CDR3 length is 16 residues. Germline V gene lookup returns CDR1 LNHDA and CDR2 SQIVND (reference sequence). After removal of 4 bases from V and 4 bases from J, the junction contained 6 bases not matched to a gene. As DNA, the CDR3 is TGTGCCAGTAGTAAGGAGACAGGGGCTTATAATTCACCCCTCCACTTT. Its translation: CASSKETGAYNSPLHF.

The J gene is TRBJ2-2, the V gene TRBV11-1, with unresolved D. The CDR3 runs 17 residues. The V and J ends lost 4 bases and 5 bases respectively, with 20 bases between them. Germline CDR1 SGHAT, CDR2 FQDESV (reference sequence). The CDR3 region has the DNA TGTGCCAGCAGCTCTTCTCTGGTTTCAGGCCAAACCGGGGAGCTGTTTTTT. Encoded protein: CASSSSLVSGQTGELFF.

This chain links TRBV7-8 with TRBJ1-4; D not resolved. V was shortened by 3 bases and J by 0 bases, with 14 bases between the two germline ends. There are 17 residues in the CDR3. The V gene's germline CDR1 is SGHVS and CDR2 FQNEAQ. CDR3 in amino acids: CASSLWLDMTTNEKLFF. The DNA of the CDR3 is TGTGCCAGCAGCTTGTGGCTCGATATGACAACTAATGAAAAACTGTTTTTT.

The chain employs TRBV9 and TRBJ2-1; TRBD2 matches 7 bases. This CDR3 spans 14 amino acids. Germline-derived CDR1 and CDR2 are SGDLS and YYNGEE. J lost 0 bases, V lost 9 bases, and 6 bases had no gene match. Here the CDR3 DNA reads TGTGCCACCGTAGGACTAGACTCCTACAATGAGCAGTTCTTC. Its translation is CATVGLDSYNEQFF.

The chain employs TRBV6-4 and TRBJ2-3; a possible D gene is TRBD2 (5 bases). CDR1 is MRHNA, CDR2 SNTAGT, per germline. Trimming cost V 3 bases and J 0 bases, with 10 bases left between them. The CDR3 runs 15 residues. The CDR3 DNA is TGTGCCAGCAGTGAGGGGAGTCTAAGCACAGATACGCAGTATTTT. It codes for CASSEGSLSTDTQYF.

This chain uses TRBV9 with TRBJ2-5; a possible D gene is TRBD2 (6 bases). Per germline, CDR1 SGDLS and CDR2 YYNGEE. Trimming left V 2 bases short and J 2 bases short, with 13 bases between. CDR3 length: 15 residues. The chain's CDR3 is CASSVDLAEQETQYF. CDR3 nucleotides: TGTGCCAGCAGCGTGGATTTAGCGGAACAAGAGACCCAGTACTTC.

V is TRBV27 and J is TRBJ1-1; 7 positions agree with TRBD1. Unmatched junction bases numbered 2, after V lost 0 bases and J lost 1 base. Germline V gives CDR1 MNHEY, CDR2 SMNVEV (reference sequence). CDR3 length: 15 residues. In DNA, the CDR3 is TGTGCCAGCAGTTTATCGGCAGGGGGGAACACTGAAGCTTTCTTT. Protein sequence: CASSLSAGGNTEAFF.

CDR3 region: CATLQADNEKLFF. Written as DNA, the CDR3 is TGTGCCACTTTACAGGCAGACAATGAAAAACTGTTTTTT. This sequence joins TRBV10-3 and TRBJ1-4; TRBD1 might be the D (5 bases). The CDR3 is 13 residues long. In germline, CDR1 is ENHRY, CDR2 SYGVKD. Trimming removed 10 bases from V and 5 bases from J, with 14 bases in between.

CDR3 loop: CASSSGGRNNEQFF. The CDR3 DNA follows: TGTGCCAGCAGTTCGGGGGGGCGAAACAATGAGCAGTTCTTC. The chain recombines TRBV7-3 with TRBJ2-1, with 8 bases identical to TRBD2. The CDR3 extends over 14 amino acids. From germline, CDR1 is SGHTA and CDR2 FQGTGA. Trimming removed 6 bases from V and 5 bases from J; junction bases left unmatched: 6.

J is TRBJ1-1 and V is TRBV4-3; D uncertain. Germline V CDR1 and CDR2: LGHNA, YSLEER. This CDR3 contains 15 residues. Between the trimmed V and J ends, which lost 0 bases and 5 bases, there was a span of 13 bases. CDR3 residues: CASSQETGVVTEAFF. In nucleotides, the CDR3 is TGCGCCAGCAGCCAAGAAACGGGAGTGGTAACTGAAGCTTTCTTT.

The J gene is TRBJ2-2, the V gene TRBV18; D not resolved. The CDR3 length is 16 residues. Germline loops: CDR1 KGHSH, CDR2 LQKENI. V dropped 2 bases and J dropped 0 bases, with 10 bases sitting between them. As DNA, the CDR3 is TGTGCCAGCTCACCAGGGCCCAGAGCGAACACCGGGGAGCTGTTTTTT. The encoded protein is CASSPGPRANTGELFF.

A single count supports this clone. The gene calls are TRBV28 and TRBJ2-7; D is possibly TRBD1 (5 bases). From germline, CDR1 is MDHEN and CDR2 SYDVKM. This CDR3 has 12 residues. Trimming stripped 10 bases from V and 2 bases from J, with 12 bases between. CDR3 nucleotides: TGTGCCACGACTGGGGCTACCTACGAGCAGTACTTC. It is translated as CATTGATYEQYF.